This TCR beta chain is drawn from a study of control samples from healthy donors and cancer patients. Clones were read by immunoSEQ multiplex PCR, and TCRdb kept only the in-frame ones, dropping some. The sample yields tens of thousands of clones, about 92% seen once. The V gene's germline CDR1 is LGHNA and CDR2 YSLEER. The CDR3 loop spans 20 amino acids. V lost 0 bases to trimming and J lost 2 bases; unmatched junction nucleotides: 13. This clonotype was obtained from a man aged 35-49 years with colorectal cancer. Material: PBMCs. V and J are TRBV4-3 and TRBJ2-6, with 7 bases lining up with TRBD2. CDR3 coding DNA: TGCGCCAGCAGCCAAGATCGCGAGGGGAGGGTATTGGCTGGGGCCAACGTCCTGACTTTC. Translated: CASSQDREGRVLAGANVLTF.